This T cell receptor beta chain was identified during a study of cytomegalovirus exposure and HLA in healthy donors. Study information: T cells numbering around 170 million yielded fewer than 140 million unique TCR beta sequences in an earlier analysis. Broader study findings: As was reported, the HLA-A and HLA-B alleles of most subjects were accurately predicted from TCR beta sequences.

CDR1 SNHLY and CDR2 FYNNEI come from the germline V gene. The V end lost 6 bases, the J end lost 0 bases, and 11 bases lay between the germline ends. CDR3 length: 14 amino acids. The primer mix had 60 Vbeta and 13 Jbeta primers. Per the original data handling: There were about 80 million unique TCR beta chains by a later count, and some 10 million of them were shared. Sequencing was performed with immunoSEQ multiplex PCR; in TCRdb, only in-frame clones are kept and a portion is missing. The V and J calls and clone size were taken over from that table, and D and trimming were inferred from the DNA. This sample has 150,000 to 200,000 clones; 60% to 80% occur once, and the top ten carry roughly 4.5%. This clone has only a few counts. As yet, its antigen is unknown.

The TCR was taken from a man younger than 30 in good health and CMV-seropositive. The chain recombines TRBV2 with TRBJ1-1; the D gene is possibly TRBD1 (5 bases). Sequences were obtained from PBMCs. The CDR3 DNA reads as TGTGCCAGCAGCCGGGGGGGGATGAACACTGAAGCTTTCTTT. It codes for CASSRGGMNTEAFF.